Given below is one TCR beta chain in context. Its antigen is unidentified. This sample was taken from a study of T cell responses to AZD1222 COVID-19 vaccine. Clones were sequenced by immunoSEQ multiplex PCR, and TCRdb holds only the in-frame ones, with some missing. The sample shows 65,000 to 85,000 clones, about 88% of them seen only once. Per the germline V gene, CDR1 is SQVTM and CDR2 is ANQGSEA. The V and J ends lost 6 bases and 0 bases, in that order; junction bases with no gene match: 10. The length of the CDR3 is 16 residues. Study observations and caveats: Researchers report vaccine-associated CD4 TCRs spanning spike, with dominance at 160-218 and 743-854. Elevations in Spike-specific TCR breadth and depth followed administration of two AZD1222 doses. Unmutated variant regions are reportedly targeted by nearly half of spike-specific TCRs. Only after the peak T cell response were repertoires sampled.

The specimen was peripheral blood, collected on day 0 of AZD1222 vaccination. The TCR sequence derives from an adult in good health. This chain links TRBV29-1 with TRBJ2-2; 7 positions match TRBD2. The CDR3 is CSVASGVGANTGELFF. The CDR3 region has the DNA TGCAGCGTCGCCAGCGGGGTCGGGGCGAACACCGGGGAGCTGTTTTTT.